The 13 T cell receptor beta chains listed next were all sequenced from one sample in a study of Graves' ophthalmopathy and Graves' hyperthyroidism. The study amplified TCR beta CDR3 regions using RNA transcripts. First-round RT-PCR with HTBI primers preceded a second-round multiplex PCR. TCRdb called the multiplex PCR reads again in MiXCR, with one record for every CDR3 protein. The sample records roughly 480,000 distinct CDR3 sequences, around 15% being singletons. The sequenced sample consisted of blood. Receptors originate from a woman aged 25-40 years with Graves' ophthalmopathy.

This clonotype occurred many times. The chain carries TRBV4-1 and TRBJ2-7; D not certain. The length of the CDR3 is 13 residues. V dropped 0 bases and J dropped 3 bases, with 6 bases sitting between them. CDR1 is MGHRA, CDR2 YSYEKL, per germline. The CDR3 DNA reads TGCGCCAGCAGCCAAGATCTCTTCTACGAGCAGTACTTC. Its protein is CASSQDLFYEQYF.

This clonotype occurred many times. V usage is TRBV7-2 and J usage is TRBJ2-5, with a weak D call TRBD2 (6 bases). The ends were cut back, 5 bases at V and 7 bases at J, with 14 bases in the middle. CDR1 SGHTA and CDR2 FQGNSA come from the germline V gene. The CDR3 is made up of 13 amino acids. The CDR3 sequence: CASSRSGYVTQYF. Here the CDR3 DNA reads TGTGCCAGCAGCCGAAGCGGGTATGTGACCCAGTACTTC.

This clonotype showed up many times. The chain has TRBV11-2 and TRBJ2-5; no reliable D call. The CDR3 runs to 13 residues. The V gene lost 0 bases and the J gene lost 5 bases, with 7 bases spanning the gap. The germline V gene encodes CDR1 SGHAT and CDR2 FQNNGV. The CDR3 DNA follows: TGTGCCAGCAGCTTAGATGGGCTTGAGACCCAGTACTTC. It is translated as CASSLDGLETQYF.

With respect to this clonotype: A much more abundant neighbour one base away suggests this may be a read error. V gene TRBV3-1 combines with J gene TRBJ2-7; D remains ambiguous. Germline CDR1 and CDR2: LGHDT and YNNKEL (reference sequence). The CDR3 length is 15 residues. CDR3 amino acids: CASIQDLDGSYEQYF. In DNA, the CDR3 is TGTGCCAGCATCCAAGATCTGGACGGATCCTACGAGCAGTACTTC.

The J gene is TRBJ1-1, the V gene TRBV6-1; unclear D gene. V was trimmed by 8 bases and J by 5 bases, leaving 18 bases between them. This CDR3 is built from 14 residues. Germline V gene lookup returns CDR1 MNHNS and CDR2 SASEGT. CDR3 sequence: CASVQRVGGTEAFF. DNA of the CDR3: TGTGCCAGCGTACAGAGGGTGGGAGGGACTGAAGCTTTCTTT.

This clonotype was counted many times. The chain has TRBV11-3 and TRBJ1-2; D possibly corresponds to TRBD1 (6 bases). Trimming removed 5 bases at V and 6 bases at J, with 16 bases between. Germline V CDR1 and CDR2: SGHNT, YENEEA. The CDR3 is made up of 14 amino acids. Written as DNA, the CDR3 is TGTGCCAGCAGCCCACAGGGAAACCGGGATGGCTACACCTTC. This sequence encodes CASSPQGNRDGYTF.

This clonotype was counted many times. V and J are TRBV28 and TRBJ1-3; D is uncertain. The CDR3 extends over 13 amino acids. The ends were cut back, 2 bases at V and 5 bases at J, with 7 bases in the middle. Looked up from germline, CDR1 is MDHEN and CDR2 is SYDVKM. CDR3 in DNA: TGTGCCAGCAGTTTAGGTCGGCGAAACACCATATATTTT. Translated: CASSLGRRNTIYF.

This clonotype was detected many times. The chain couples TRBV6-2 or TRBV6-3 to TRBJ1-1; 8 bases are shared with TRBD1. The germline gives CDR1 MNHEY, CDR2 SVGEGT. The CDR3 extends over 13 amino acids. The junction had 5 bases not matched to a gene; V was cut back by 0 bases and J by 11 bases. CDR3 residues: CASSYSETGDAFF. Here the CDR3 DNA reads TGTGCCAGCAGTTACTCGGAGACAGGGGACGCTTTCTTT.

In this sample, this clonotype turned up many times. The CDR3 spells CATSASGFLDEQYF. The DNA of the CDR3 is TGTGCCACCAGTGCGTCGGGGTTTCTAGACGAGCAGTACTTC. The chain recombines TRBV24-1 with TRBJ2-7, with D possibly being TRBD2 (5 bases). This CDR3 comprises 14 residues. Germline V gene lookup returns CDR1 KGHDR and CDR2 SFDVKD. V lost 5 bases and J lost 5, with 15 bases in between.

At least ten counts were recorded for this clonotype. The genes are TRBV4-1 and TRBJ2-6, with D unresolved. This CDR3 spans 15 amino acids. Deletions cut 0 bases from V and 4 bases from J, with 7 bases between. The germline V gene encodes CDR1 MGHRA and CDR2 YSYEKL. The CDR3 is CASSQDGSGANVLTF. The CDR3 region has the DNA TGCGCCAGCAGCCAAGATGGCTCCGGGGCCAACGTCCTGACTTTC.

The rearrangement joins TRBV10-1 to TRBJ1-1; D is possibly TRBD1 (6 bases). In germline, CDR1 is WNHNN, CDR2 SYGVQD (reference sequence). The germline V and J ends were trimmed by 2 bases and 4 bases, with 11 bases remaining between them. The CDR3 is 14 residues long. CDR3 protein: CASSETGTGTEAFF. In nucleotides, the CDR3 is TGCGCCAGCAGTGAGACAGGGACGGGCACTGAAGCTTTCTTT.

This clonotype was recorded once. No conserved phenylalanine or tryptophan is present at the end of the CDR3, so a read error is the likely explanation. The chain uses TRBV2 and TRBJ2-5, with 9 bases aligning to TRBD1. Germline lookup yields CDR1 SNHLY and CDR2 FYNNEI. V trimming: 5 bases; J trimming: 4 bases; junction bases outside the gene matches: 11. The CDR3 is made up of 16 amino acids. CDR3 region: CASSRGTQTGGETQYL. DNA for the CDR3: TGTGCCAGCAGTCGGGGGACTCAGACAGGGGGAGAGACCCAGTACTTG.

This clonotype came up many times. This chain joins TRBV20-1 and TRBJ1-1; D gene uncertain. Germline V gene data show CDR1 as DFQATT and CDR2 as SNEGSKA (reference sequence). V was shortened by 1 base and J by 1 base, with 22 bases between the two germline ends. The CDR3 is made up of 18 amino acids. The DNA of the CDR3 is TGCAGTGCTAGAGTTTGGAGGACGGATCTTTTACCGAACACTGAAGCTTTCTTT. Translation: CSARVWRTDLLPNTEAFF.